These T cell receptor beta chains were read from a single sample in a study of blood T cell repertoires in COVID-19. TCRdb keeps only in-frame clones here, not all; method: immunoSEQ multiplex PCR. There are 150,000 to 200,000 clones in the sample; roughly 90% occur only once, and 4.8% lies in the top ten. Sample: peripheral blood. The receptors derive from a man aged 30 to 45 with COVID-19, enrolled during active disease. Each CDR3 is given with its conserved first and last residue. A D gene is named only where the DNA matches it firmly. Clone size is not always given. Where it is, it says once, few, many or a class for expanded clones.

abundance: -; v_gene: TRBV4-3; len: 15; d_gene: -; j_gene: TRBJ2-3; CDR3aa: CASSQDFGNTDTQYF; CDR3nt: TGCGCCAGCAGCCAAGATTTTGGCAATACAGATACGCAGTATTTT
abundance: -; v_gene: TRBV9; len: 15; d_gene: TRBD1; j_gene: TRBJ2-7; CDR3aa: CASSVGQGEQYEQYF; CDR3nt: TGTGCCAGCAGCGTAGGTCAGGGGGAACAATACGAGCAGTACTTC
abundance: -; v_gene: TRBV18; len: 13; d_gene: TRBD2; j_gene: TRBJ2-3; CDR3aa: CASSGLAGDTQYF; CDR3nt: TGTGCCAGCAGCGGACTAGCAGGCGATACGCAGTATTTT
abundance: -; v_gene: TRBV10-3; len: 15; d_gene: TRBD1; j_gene: TRBJ1-5; CDR3aa: CAISESGDRDQPQHF; CDR3nt: TGTGCCATCAGTGAGTCTGGGGACAGGGATCAGCCCCAGCATTTT
abundance: -; v_gene: TRBV29-1; len: 12; d_gene: -; j_gene: TRBJ1-1; CDR3aa: CSASDLNTEAFF; CDR3nt: TGCAGCGCGTCAGACTTGAACACTGAAGCTTTCTTT
abundance: -; v_gene: TRBV5-6; len: 14; d_gene: TRBD1; j_gene: TRBJ2-3; CDR3aa: CASSSGQGADTQYF; CDR3nt: TGTGCCAGCAGCTCGGGACAGGGGGCAGATACGCAGTATTTT
abundance: -; v_gene: TRBV7-9; len: 16; d_gene: -; j_gene: TRBJ2-3; CDR3aa: CASRGFRVGSTDTQYF; CDR3nt: TGTGCCAGCAGAGGTTTCAGGGTTGGAAGCACAGATACGCAGTATTTT
abundance: -; v_gene: TRBV5-1; len: 15; d_gene: -; j_gene: TRBJ1-1; CDR3aa: CASSLVPAGDTEAFF; CDR3nt: TGCGCCAGCAGCTTGGTCCCAGCCGGGGACACTGAAGCTTTCTTT
abundance: -; v_gene: TRBV15; len: 14; d_gene: -; j_gene: TRBJ2-7; CDR3aa: CATSIAGPSYEQYF; CDR3nt: TGTGCCACCAGCATTGCAGGGCCGTCCTACGAGCAGTACTTC
abundance: once; v_gene: TRBV25-1; len: 13; d_gene: -; j_gene: TRBJ1-5; CDR3aa: CASSESWSQPQHF; CDR3nt: TGTGCCAGCAGTGAATCTTGGAGCCAGCCCCAGCATTTT
abundance: once; v_gene: TRBV5-1; len: 18; d_gene: TRBD2; j_gene: TRBJ2-3; CDR3aa: CASSRLAGGELSTDTQYF; CDR3nt: TGCGCCAGCAGCAGACTAGCGGGAGGGGAGCTAAGCACAGATACGCAGTATTTT
abundance: once; v_gene: TRBV7-3; len: 15; d_gene: -; j_gene: TRBJ1-2; CDR3aa: CASSLTGPSGYGYTF; CDR3nt: TGTGCCAGCAGCTTAACTGGGCCCTCAGGCTATGGCTACACCTTC
abundance: -; v_gene: TRBV19; len: 15; d_gene: TRBD1; j_gene: TRBJ1-1; CDR3aa: CASSLSDRGQTEAFF; CDR3nt: TGTGCCAGTAGTCTCTCCGACAGGGGGCAGACTGAAGCTTTCTTT
abundance: -; v_gene: TRBV19; len: 14; d_gene: TRBD1; j_gene: TRBJ1-2; CDR3aa: CASSTHRGDYGYTF; CDR3nt: TGTGCCAGTAGTACCCACAGGGGCGACTATGGCTACACCTTC
abundance: -; v_gene: TRBV7-2; len: 15; d_gene: TRBD1; j_gene: TRBJ2-3; CDR3aa: CASSLGQGATDTQYF; CDR3nt: TGTGCCAGCAGCTTAGGGCAGGGGGCGACAGATACGCAGTATTTT
abundance: few; v_gene: TRBV20-1; len: 12; d_gene: TRBD1; j_gene: TRBJ1-2; CDR3aa: CSASRARQGFTF; CDR3nt: TGCAGTGCTAGTAGGGCAAGACAGGGTTTCACCTTC
abundance: once; v_gene: TRBV12-3/TRBV12-4; len: 13; d_gene: -; j_gene: TRBJ1-2; CDR3aa: CASSPSGSYGYTF; CDR3nt: TGTGCCAGCAGCCCTTCCGGGAGCTATGGCTACACCTTC
abundance: -; v_gene: TRBV7-9; len: 15; d_gene: TRBD1; j_gene: TRBJ1-4; CDR3aa: CASSYGDRVNEKLFF; CDR3nt: TGTGCCAGCAGCTATGGGGACAGGGTTAATGAAAAACTGTTTTTT
abundance: -; v_gene: TRBV25-1; len: 18; d_gene: -; j_gene: TRBJ2-2; CDR3aa: CASSTIGTPVPRAGELFF; CDR3nt: TGTGCCAGCAGTACAATCGGGACACCCGTTCCAAGGGCCGGGGAGCTGTTTTTT
abundance: -; v_gene: TRBV19; len: 17; d_gene: TRBD1; j_gene: TRBJ1-2; CDR3aa: CASSFSIRTGANYGYTF; CDR3nt: TGTGCCAGTAGTTTCTCGATTAGGACAGGAGCAAACTATGGCTACACCTTC
abundance: -; v_gene: TRBV27; len: 14; d_gene: -; j_gene: TRBJ1-5; CDR3aa: CASSSSGFNQPQHF; CDR3nt: TGTGCCAGCAGTTCTTCAGGATTTAATCAGCCCCAGCATTTT
abundance: -; v_gene: TRBV13; len: 17; d_gene: -; j_gene: TRBJ2-1; CDR3aa: CASSLEGHGGAYNEQFF; CDR3nt: TGTGCCAGCAGCTTAGAGGGGCATGGTGGGGCCTACAATGAGCAGTTCTTC
abundance: -; v_gene: TRBV21-1; len: 17; d_gene: -; j_gene: TRBJ1-3; CDR3aa: CASSKVNRMWQGNTIYF; CDR3nt: TGTGCCAGCAGCAAAGTTAATCGTATGTGGCAGGGAAACACCATATATTTT
abundance: -; v_gene: TRBV5-5; len: 15; d_gene: -; j_gene: TRBJ1-6; CDR3aa: CASSLASPGWSPLHF; CDR3nt: TGTGCCAGCAGCTTGGCATCCCCAGGGTGGTCACCCCTCCACTTT
abundance: -; v_gene: TRBV10-3; len: 13; d_gene: -; j_gene: TRBJ1-1; CDR3aa: CAISESVNTEAFF; CDR3nt: TGTGCCATCAGTGAGTCCGTGAACACTGAAGCTTTCTTT
abundance: once; v_gene: TRBV7-9; len: 17; d_gene: -; j_gene: TRBJ2-3; CDR3aa: CASSLGNGGPVTDTQYF; CDR3nt: TGTGCCAGCAGCTTAGGGAACGGCGGGCCCGTTACAGATACGCAGTATTTT
abundance: few; v_gene: TRBV30; len: 15; d_gene: TRBD1; j_gene: TRBJ1-4; CDR3aa: CAWSVREGAGEKLFF; CDR3nt: TGTGCCTGGAGTGTACGGGAGGGGGCGGGCGAAAAACTGTTTTTT
abundance: -; v_gene: TRBV10-1; len: 16; d_gene: -; j_gene: TRBJ2-7; CDR3aa: CASSDRGGGRSYEQYF; CDR3nt: TGCGCCAGCAGTGATCGAGGGGGGGGGCGCTCCTACGAGCAGTACTTC
abundance: -; v_gene: TRBV5-4; len: 13; d_gene: -; j_gene: TRBJ1-1; CDR3aa: CASSLGGAMEAFF; CDR3nt: TGTGCCAGCAGCTTAGGGGGGGCCATGGAAGCTTTCTTT
abundance: -; v_gene: TRBV11-3; len: 13; d_gene: -; j_gene: TRBJ1-1; CDR3aa: CASSQDRNTEAFF; CDR3nt: TGTGCCAGCAGCCAAGACAGAAACACTGAAGCTTTCTTT
abundance: -; v_gene: TRBV19; len: 12; d_gene: -; j_gene: TRBJ1-2; CDR3aa: CASSTPLYGYTF; CDR3nt: TGTGCCAGTAGTACCCCACTCTATGGCTACACCTTC
abundance: -; v_gene: TRBV7-9; len: 11; d_gene: -; j_gene: TRBJ2-7; CDR3aa: CASSFINEQYF; CDR3nt: TGTGCCAGCAGCTTCATCAACGAGCAGTACTTC
abundance: -; v_gene: TRBV29-1; len: 14; d_gene: TRBD2; j_gene: TRBJ2-7; CDR3aa: CSVEELAGTYGQYF; CDR3nt: TGCAGCGTTGAAGAACTAGCGGGGACGTATGGGCAGTACTTC
abundance: once; v_gene: TRBV6-2/TRBV6-3; len: 15; d_gene: -; j_gene: TRBJ1-2; CDR3aa: CASSRPAEASRGYTF; CDR3nt: TGTGCCAGCAGCCGCCCGGCGGAGGCCTCCCGTGGCTACACCTTC
abundance: -; v_gene: TRBV7-2; len: 14; d_gene: -; j_gene: TRBJ2-1; CDR3aa: CASSQSSQGYEQFF; CDR3nt: TGTGCCAGCAGCCAATCATCGCAGGGATATGAGCAGTTCTTC
abundance: -; v_gene: TRBV19; len: 15; d_gene: -; j_gene: TRBJ1-2; CDR3aa: CASSAQGGRNYGYTF; CDR3nt: TGTGCCAGTAGTGCGCAGGGTGGAAGGAACTATGGCTACACCTTC
abundance: -; v_gene: TRBV12-5; len: 14; d_gene: -; j_gene: TRBJ1-1; CDR3aa: CASGDTGLNTEAFF; CDR3nt: TGTGCTAGTGGTGATACAGGGTTAAACACTGAAGCTTTCTTT
abundance: -; v_gene: TRBV6-5; len: 14; d_gene: -; j_gene: TRBJ2-1; CDR3aa: CASVYYREGNEQFF; CDR3nt: TGTGCCAGCGTATATTACAGGGAAGGCAATGAGCAGTTCTTC
abundance: -; v_gene: TRBV5-6; len: 16; d_gene: -; j_gene: TRBJ1-6; CDR3aa: CASSLWWGQGISPLHF; CDR3nt: TGTGCCAGCAGCTTGTGGTGGGGCCAAGGGATTTCACCCCTCCACTTT
abundance: -; v_gene: TRBV3-1/TRBV3-2; len: 14; d_gene: -; j_gene: TRBJ1-1; CDR3aa: CASSLLRGYTEAFF; CDR3nt: TGTGCCAGCAGCCTTCTCAGGGGATACACTGAAGCTTTCTTT
abundance: -; v_gene: TRBV7-2; len: 18; d_gene: -; j_gene: TRBJ2-7; CDR3aa: CASSLDPPGLANPTGQYF; CDR3nt: TGTGCCAGCAGCTTAGACCCACCCGGCCTAGCGAATCCTACGGGGCAGTACTTC
abundance: -; v_gene: TRBV19; len: 15; d_gene: -; j_gene: TRBJ1-5; CDR3aa: CASILGGHSNQPQHF; CDR3nt: TGTGCCAGTATTTTAGGGGGTCATAGCAATCAGCCCCAGCATTTT
abundance: -; v_gene: TRBV10-2; len: 14; d_gene: TRBD1; j_gene: TRBJ1-2; CDR3aa: CASSEARGLYGYTF; CDR3nt: TGCGCCAGCAGTGAGGCCAGGGGGCTCTATGGCTACACCTTC
abundance: -; v_gene: TRBV5-5; len: 15; d_gene: -; j_gene: TRBJ2-7; CDR3aa: CASSPTAVLTYEQYF; CDR3nt: TGTGCCAGCAGCCCAACCGCCGTCTTGACATACGAGCAGTACTTC
abundance: -; v_gene: TRBV7-2; len: 16; d_gene: -; j_gene: TRBJ2-1; CDR3aa: CASSLDVGATYNEQFF; CDR3nt: TGTGCCAGCAGCTTAGATGTGGGGGCCACCTACAATGAGCAGTTCTTC
abundance: -; v_gene: TRBV5-6; len: 15; d_gene: -; j_gene: TRBJ1-3; CDR3aa: CASSLSRVSGNTIYF; CDR3nt: TGTGCCAGCAGCTTGTCCCGGGTCTCTGGAAACACCATATATTTT
abundance: -; v_gene: TRBV21-1; len: 20; d_gene: -; j_gene: TRBJ2-1; CDR3aa: CASSRSAGLAGPAPYNEQFF; CDR3nt: TGTGCCAGCAGCCGATCTGCCGGACTAGCGGGCCCGGCGCCCTACAATGAGCAGTTCTTC
abundance: -; v_gene: TRBV7-3; len: 16; d_gene: TRBD2; j_gene: TRBJ2-1; CDR3aa: CASSDTLAGVFNEQFF; CDR3nt: TGTGCCAGCAGTGACACTCTAGCGGGAGTATTTAATGAGCAGTTCTTC
abundance: -; v_gene: TRBV24-1; len: 15; d_gene: TRBD1; j_gene: TRBJ2-1; CDR3aa: CATSDTDRGYNEQFF; CDR3nt: TGTGCCACCAGTGATACCGACAGGGGTTACAATGAGCAGTTCTTC
abundance: -; v_gene: TRBV6-4; len: 14; d_gene: -; j_gene: TRBJ1-1; CDR3aa: CASSASGASNEAFF; CDR3nt: TGTGCCAGCAGTGCCTCAGGGGCTTCAAATGAAGCTTTCTTT
abundance: -; v_gene: TRBV30; len: 15; d_gene: -; j_gene: TRBJ2-5; CDR3aa: CAWSIGGADGETQYF; CDR3nt: TGTGCCTGGAGTATAGGCGGGGCCGACGGAGAGACCCAGTACTTC
abundance: -; v_gene: TRBV5-5; len: 15; d_gene: TRBD1; j_gene: TRBJ2-1; CDR3aa: CASSFPGQGAREQFF; CDR3nt: TGTGCCAGCAGTTTTCCGGGACAGGGGGCGCGGGAGCAGTTCTTC